This TCR beta chain was profiled in a study of T cells after yellow fever vaccination. For the study at large: Low-cell-number fractions underwent preparation using SMART-Seq v4 Ultra Low Input.

Overall study findings and caveats: The CD4 and CD8 compartments had a small share of their clonotypes in common. The booster saw the reappearance of most primary-vaccination clones (about 95% CD4, about 88% CD8).

For TCR, cDNA came from 5'RACE template switching, which added a universal primer site and UMIs. MiXCR, applied by TCRdb to the 5' RACE reads, yields one record per CDR3 protein. This table has roughly 340,000 distinct CDR3 sequences, roughly 8.7% appearing once. The CDR3 contains 15 residues. V gave up 0 bases and J gave up 8 bases, with 14 bases separating them. Germline loops: CDR1 SGHRS, CDR2 YFSETQ. This clonotype came up many times. Its antigen is still unknown. The sample here was PBMCs, taken on the day of the first yellow fever vaccination. The rearrangement joins TRBV5-1 to TRBJ1-4; the D is unclear. The clonotype comes from a man younger than 35 who received the YFV17D yellow fever vaccine. This chain's CDR3 is CASSLGLGEGEKLFF. CDR3 DNA: TGCGCCAGCAGCTTGGGACTAGGAGAGGGAGAAAAACTGTTTTTT.